This is a list of T cell receptor beta chains from one sample in a study of metastatic and nonmetastatic thyroid tumors. Using MiXCR, TCRdb reanalyzed the PCR reads. This table has roughly 14,000 clones, approximately 20% appearing once. Material: tumor tissue. Receptors originate from a female donor with papillary thyroid cancer or a benign thyroid nodule (not recorded which). Some clones in this sample may be carry-over from other donors' samples. The CDR3 runs from the conserved cysteine through the conserved F or W. Fields, in order: clone size, J gene, V gene, D gene, CDR3 protein, CDR3 DNA. A D gene is named only where the DNA matches it firmly. Clone size is given for some rows only: seen once, a few or many times, or a class if the clone is expanded.

size: NA
J: TRBJ2-3
V: TRBV6-1
D: TRBD2
CDR3: CASIPAGGPATQYF
DNA: TGTGCCAGCATCCCAGCGGGAGGGCCAGCTACGCAGTATTTT

size: many
J: TRBJ2-2
V: TRBV19
D: NA
CDR3: CASSISERRGELFF
DNA: TGTGCCAGTAGTATAAGTGAGCGCCGCGGGGAGCTGTTTTTT

size: many
J: TRBJ2-1
V: TRBV10-1
D: TRBD2
CDR3: CASSESSGSWDEQFF
DNA: TGCGCCAGCAGTGAATCTAGCGGGAGCTGGGATGAGCAGTTCTTC

size: NA
J: TRBJ2-1
V: TRBV2
D: NA
CDR3: CASSEASGTLNNEQFF
DNA: TGTGCCAGCAGTGAAGCCTCCGGGACCCTAAACAATGAGCAGTTCTTC

size: many
J: TRBJ1-2
V: TRBV24-1
D: NA
CDR3: CATSDEMYYGYTF
DNA: TGTGCCACCAGTGATGAGATGTACTATGGCTACACCTTC

size: NA
J: TRBJ2-7
V: TRBV19
D: NA
CDR3: CASTGTDGPQPYEQYF
DNA: TGTGCCAGTACCGGAACAGACGGCCCCCAACCTTACGAGCAGTACTTC

size: medium-sized
J: TRBJ2-1
V: TRBV4-2
D: NA
CDR3: CASSQWGSLVADSYNEQFF
DNA: TGTGCCAGCAGCCAATGGGGCTCGTTGGTAGCGGACTCCTACAATGAGCAGTTCTTC

size: NA
J: TRBJ2-7
V: TRBV7-9
D: NA
CDR3: CASSSVHTQYEQYF
DNA: TGTGCCAGCAGCTCAGTCCATACTCAGTACGAGCAGTACTTC

size: NA
J: TRBJ2-7
V: TRBV28
D: TRBD2
CDR3: CASSLLTSGRPYEQYF
DNA: TGTGCCAGCAGTCTCCTGACTAGCGGGAGGCCCTACGAGCAGTACTTC

size: NA
J: TRBJ1-5
V: TRBV6-2/TRBV6-3
D: TRBD1
CDR3: CASSYTGGQPQDF
DNA: TGTGCCAGCAGTTACACGGGGGGACAGCCACAGGATTTT

size: NA
J: TRBJ1-2
V: TRBV20-1
D: NA
CDR3: CSARVQFANYGYTF
DNA: TGCAGTGCTAGGGTACAGTTCGCTAACTATGGCTACACCTTC

size: many
J: TRBJ2-3
V: TRBV10-1
D: TRBD2
CDR3: CASSGLARSTDTQYF
DNA: TGCGCCAGCAGTGGACTAGCACGAAGCACAGATACGCAGTATTTT

size: medium-sized
J: TRBJ2-6
V: TRBV19
D: NA
CDR3: CASSEQHSGANVLTF
DNA: TGTGCCAGTAGTGAACAGCACTCTGGGGCCAACGTCCTGACTTTC

size: medium-sized
J: TRBJ1-2
V: TRBV15
D: NA
CDR3: CATSPDRGLYGYTF
DNA: TGTGCCACCAGCCCGGACAGAGGTCTCTATGGCTACACCTTC

size: NA
J: TRBJ2-3
V: TRBV13
D: NA
CDR3: CASSFQVSTDTQYF
DNA: TGTGCCAGCAGCTTCCAGGTCTCCACAGATACGCAGTATTTT

size: many
J: TRBJ2-7
V: TRBV7-9
D: NA
CDR3: CASSFRRESYEQYF
DNA: TGTGCCAGCAGCTTCCGGAGGGAGAGTTACGAGCAGTACTTC

size: few
J: TRBJ1-3
V: TRBV12-3/TRBV12-4
D: NA
CDR3: CASTRGTSGNTIYF
DNA: TGTGCCAGCACCCGAGGCACCTCTGGAAACACCATATATTTT

size: few
J: TRBJ1-6
V: TRBV15
D: NA
CDR3: CATSRGVSSYNSPLHF
DNA: TGTGCCACCAGCAGAGGGGTGAGCTCCTATAATTCACCCCTCCACTTT

size: medium-sized
J: TRBJ2-3
V: TRBV4-1
D: NA
CDR3: CASSQGPGGEDTQYF
DNA: TGCGCCAGCAGCCAAGGACCCGGAGGGGAGGATACGCAGTATTTT

size: many
J: TRBJ2-3
V: TRBV7-9
D: TRBD2
CDR3: CASNRGGWGTDTQYF
DNA: TGTGCCAGCAACCGGGGGGGGTGGGGCACAGATACGCAGTATTTT